This section outlines one TCR beta chain sequence together with its context. The antigen this receptor binds is unknown. Base qualities are not at hand, and no much larger clone is one base apart. TCRbeta CDR3 regions were amplified from genomic DNA using the immunoSEQ Assay, a bias-controlled multiplex PCR. The original methods were these. Within the assay, amplification of reference gene primers was used to estimate how many nucleated cells each sample contained. To quantify the absolute abundance of each unique TCRbeta CDR3 rearrangement, sequence reads were collapsed and filtered. For each sample, productive Simpson clonality was calculated as the square root of Simpson's diversity index over productive rearrangements. TCRdb carries this immuneACCESS record with in-frame sequences only. Its versions omit some clonotypes, under half of them owing to an unresolved V gene in the studies checked, with the rest unexplained. V and J calls and clone size are copied from that table; D and trimming were computed from the DNA. The sample table contains about 200,000 clones; only one count was recorded for approximately 80% of them. The ten largest clones capture roughly 10% of the sample.

These data belong to a study of blood T cell repertoires in COVID-19 (TCRdb year 2020). With regard to the full study: Collaborator samples came from the United States, Italy and Spain and covered acute and convalescent phases of COVID-19. The material from the prospective study consisted of cDNA or gDNA derived from T cells, B-cell-depleted T cells, or PBMCs. The dataset comprised deeply sampled blood TCRbeta repertoires from subjects exposed to, actively infected with, or recovered from COVID-19. The repertoires were released in a freely available public database intended as a resource for research on the immune response to SARS-CoV-2. Samples came from the ongoing ImmuneRACE study (first 160 participants) plus 1,254 subjects from 6 global collaborators. A de-identified subject ID, COVID-19 status, age in years and sex were almost always included in the sample metadata. Where HLA class I and class II types were available, the types were taken from metadata supplied by the sample provider, not from assay-based typing. General findings and caveats noted by the study authors: The amount of clinical and demographic metadata varied by source and participant and was provided uncurated.

There are 17 amino acids in the CDR3, from cysteine to phenylalanine inclusive. Only the CDR3 part of the read is kept: 51 bases, read in frame from the first base. V ends up 0 bases short and J 7 bases short, with an unmatched junction base count of 10. The germline V gene specifies SGDLS as CDR1 and YYNGEE as CDR2. In the prospective study, participants were about 18 to 95 years old, resided in 24 geographic areas of the United States, and were enrolled through a virtual design. Cohort assignment in the prospective study relied on participant-reported clinical history from a screening survey and a study questionnaire. ImmuneRACE Cohort 3 recovered participants were defined by two consecutive negative NP/OP PCR tests, healthcare professional clearance, or symptom resolution. Mobile phlebotomists in the prospective study collected whole blood, serum and a nasopharyngeal or oropharyngeal swab from every participant. Additional blood draws and questionnaires over an approximately 2-month period could optionally be provided by prospective study participants. Before DNA extraction, blood samples from the prospective study were shipped at room temperature or frozen.

The rearrangement combines TRBV9 with TRBJ2-4, and 10 junction bases match TRBD2. The sequence derives from a man aged 35 to 55 who had recovered from COVID-19. Sequencing used PBMCs or T cells enriched from blood (not recorded which). The CDR3 reads CASSVDPSGSSRNIQYF. In nucleotide form, the sequence is TGTGCCAGCAGCGTAGACCCTAGCGGGAGTTCGAGGAACATTCAGTACTTC.